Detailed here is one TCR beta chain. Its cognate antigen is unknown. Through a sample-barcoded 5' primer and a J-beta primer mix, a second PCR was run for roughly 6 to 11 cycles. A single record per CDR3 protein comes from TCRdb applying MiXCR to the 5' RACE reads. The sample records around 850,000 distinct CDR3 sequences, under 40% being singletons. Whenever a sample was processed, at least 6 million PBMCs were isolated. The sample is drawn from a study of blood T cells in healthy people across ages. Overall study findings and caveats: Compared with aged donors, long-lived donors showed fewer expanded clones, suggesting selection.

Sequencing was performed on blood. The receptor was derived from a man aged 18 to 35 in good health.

The CDR3 region is CSAITGAGAEAFF. CDR3 nucleotide sequence: TGCAGCGCTATTACGGGGGCCGGGGCTGAAGCTTTCTTT. The chain links TRBV29-1 to TRBJ1-1; D might be TRBD1 (6 bases). This CDR3 has 13 amino acids. Trimming removed 7 bases at V and 6 bases at J, with 18 bases between. Germline CDR1 reads SQVTM; CDR2 reads ANQGSEA. Looking up the rest from reference TRBV29-1 and TRBJ1-1 gives the full variable domain: SAVISQKPSRDICQRGTSLTIQCQVDSQVTMMFWYRQQPGQSLTLIATANQGSEATYESGFVIDKFPISRPNLTFSTLTVSNMSPEDSSIYLCSAITGAGAEAFFGQGTRLTVV.